This TCR beta chain was sequenced for a study of T-cell memory formation after mild COVID-19. Study overall: In these data, TCR clusters were largely donor specific. Study findings and constraints: For second-wave clones that peaked at day 37, SARS-CoV-2 specificity went unverified.

This clonotype was counted between two and nine times. What it recognizes is unknown. TCRdb re-called the 5' RACE reads through MiXCR, storing one row per CDR3 protein. Of about 300,000 distinct CDR3 sequences listed, 15% to 20% are singletons. CDR3 length equals 18 residues. V was pared by 5 bases and J by 8 bases, with 17 bases of the junction left unmatched. Germline values: CDR1 MNHNS, CDR2 SASEGT. The TCR sequence derives from a man aged 18 to 30 who had mild COVID-19 (a few samples of this study predate the infection). Cell type and time point are not known. Sequencing used PBMCs or a T cell subset sorted from them (not recorded which). The rearrangement links TRBV6-1 to TRBJ1-4; the match to TRBD1 covers 10 bases. DNA of the CDR3: TGTGCCAGCAGTCTCTCCGGGACAGGGGCCCGCGAAGGGGAAAAACTGTTTTTT. Residues: CASSLSGTGAREGEKLFF.